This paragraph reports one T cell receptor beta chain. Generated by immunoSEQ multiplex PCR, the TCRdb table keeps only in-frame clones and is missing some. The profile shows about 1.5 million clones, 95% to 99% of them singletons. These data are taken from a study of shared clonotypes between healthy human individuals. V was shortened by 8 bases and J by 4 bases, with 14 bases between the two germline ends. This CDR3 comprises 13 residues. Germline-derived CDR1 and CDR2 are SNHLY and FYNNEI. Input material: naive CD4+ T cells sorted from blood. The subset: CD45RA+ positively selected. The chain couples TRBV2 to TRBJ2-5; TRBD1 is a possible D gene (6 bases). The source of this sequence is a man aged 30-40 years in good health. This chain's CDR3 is CASGQEQGETQYF. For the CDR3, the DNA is TGTGCCAGCGGGCAGGAACAGGGAGAGACCCAGTACTTC.